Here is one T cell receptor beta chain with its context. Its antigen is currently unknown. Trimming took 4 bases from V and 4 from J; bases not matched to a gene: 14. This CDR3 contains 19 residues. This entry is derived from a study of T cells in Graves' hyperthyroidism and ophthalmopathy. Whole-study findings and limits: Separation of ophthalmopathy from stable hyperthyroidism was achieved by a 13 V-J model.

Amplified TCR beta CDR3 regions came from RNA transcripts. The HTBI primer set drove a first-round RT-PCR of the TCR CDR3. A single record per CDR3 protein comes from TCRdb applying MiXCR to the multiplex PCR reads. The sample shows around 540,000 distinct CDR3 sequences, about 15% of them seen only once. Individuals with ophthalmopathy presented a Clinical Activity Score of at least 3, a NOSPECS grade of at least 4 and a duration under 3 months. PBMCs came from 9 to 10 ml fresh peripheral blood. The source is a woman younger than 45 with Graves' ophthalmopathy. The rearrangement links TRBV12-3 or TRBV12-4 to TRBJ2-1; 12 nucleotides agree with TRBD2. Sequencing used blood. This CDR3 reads CASSYLELAGGGPYNEQFF. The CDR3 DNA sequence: TGTGCCAGCAGTTACTTGGAGCTAGCGGGAGGGGGTCCTTACAATGAGCAGTTCTTC.